The rows below give T cell receptor beta chains drawn from one sample of a study of blood T cell repertoires in COVID-19. The assay was immunoSEQ multiplex PCR, and TCRdb's table has in-frame clones only and misses some. This sample has about 330,000 clones, with roughly 87% found just once. Sequenced: peripheral blood. The source of these receptors is a man younger than 45 with COVID-19, enrolled during active disease. CDR3s include the opening cysteine and the closing phenylalanine or tryptophan.

cdr3_aa,v_call,j_call
CASSHPTSGGAGEQYF,TRBV7-2,TRBJ2-7
CASSPTRAGHGYTF,TRBV4-2,TRBJ1-2
CASSPQGSGANVLTF,TRBV5-1,TRBJ2-6
CASSRGIDRGFTGNTIYF,TRBV3-1/TRBV3-2,TRBJ1-3
CASSQDLEQGAGNTIYF,TRBV3-1/TRBV3-2,TRBJ1-3
CASRAGALYGNTIYF,TRBV19,TRBJ1-3
CASSLYPGLRSSGNTIYF,TRBV28,TRBJ1-3
CASKRVTYNEQFF,TRBV7-2,TRBJ2-1
CASSLGGHYGYTF,TRBV28,TRBJ1-2
CASSLTVQDHEQYF,TRBV27,TRBJ2-7
CASTFSGANVLTF,TRBV27,TRBJ2-6
CSVGGTGSNQPQHF,TRBV29-1,TRBJ1-5
CASSLDRVGGAYNEQFF,TRBV11-2,TRBJ2-1
CASSQGWAGGRYNEQFF,TRBV3-1/TRBV3-2,TRBJ2-1
CASLRDSVREKQFF,TRBV6-5,TRBJ2-1
CASSLKQGGTAGGPRDTQYF,TRBV7-3,TRBJ2-3
CASSQDRGQGASGYTF,TRBV4-2,TRBJ1-2
CASSSRGQGRNSPLHF,TRBV27,TRBJ1-6
CAGGSYNEQFF,TRBV30,TRBJ2-1
CASSRTDRGGLGTQYF,TRBV7-3,TRBJ2-3
CASSPLSQGIAKNIQYF,TRBV3-1/TRBV3-2,TRBJ2-4
CASSPTLLAANTGELFF,TRBV7-3,TRBJ2-2
CASSSNSALAGVEQYF,TRBV7-2,TRBJ2-7
CATSDTRSGRVGEQFF,TRBV24-1,TRBJ2-1
CASSYSILRPQYF,TRBV6-5,TRBJ2-5
CASSQDRGGSPLHF,TRBV7-9,TRBJ1-6
CASSYGATEAFF,TRBV12-3/TRBV12-4,TRBJ1-1
CASSLGLAGQASGNTIYF,TRBV7-2,TRBJ1-3
CASSSGGQPQHF,TRBV5-6,TRBJ1-5
CASSPRGVAGPQETQYF,TRBV6-6,TRBJ2-5
CASSYPGQGDPYEQYF,TRBV6-6,TRBJ2-7
CASGRVWTDTQYF,TRBV27,TRBJ2-3
CASSSDRGYNSPLHF,TRBV5-4,TRBJ1-6
CASSLASGANVLTF,TRBV28,TRBJ2-6
CASSVAGNYGYTF,TRBV9,TRBJ1-2
CATSRDVEGNNQPQHF,TRBV15,TRBJ1-5
CASSQWASSSSTDTQYF,TRBV4-2,TRBJ2-3
CASSEDRQPRNQPQHF,TRBV6-1,TRBJ1-5
CASSTERYTF,TRBV19,TRBJ1-2
CASSLADQGNYNEQFF,TRBV5-4,TRBJ2-1
CASHMTGSTTWEQYF,TRBV6-5,TRBJ2-7
CASSHGQPGNIQYF,TRBV7-2,TRBJ2-4
CASTRGSTYEQYF,TRBV19,TRBJ2-7
CASSLSGREGIQYF,TRBV7-2,TRBJ2-4
CASSQDPSRDRQYSNQPQHF,TRBV3-1/TRBV3-2,TRBJ1-5
CASSARDRDDQPQHF,TRBV9,TRBJ1-5
CASSIERGPYEQYF,TRBV19,TRBJ2-7
CASGFSGGGYEQYF,TRBV27,TRBJ2-7
CASSLGQGTDTQYF,TRBV7-3,TRBJ2-3
CAISTTFLTYEQYF,TRBV10-3,TRBJ2-7
CASSLTPGTGGLNTEAFF,TRBV11-2,TRBJ1-1
CASSLGGESPGYTF,TRBV7-2,TRBJ1-2
CASRASVGPRGQPQHF,TRBV28,TRBJ1-5
CSVAQGLSYEQYF,TRBV29-1,TRBJ2-7